This T cell receptor beta chain originates from a study of blood T cell repertoires in COVID-19. TCRdb's table, derived via immunoSEQ multiplex PCR, lists solely in-frame clones and lacks some. The table has roughly 180,000 clones, 70% to 80% seen once; the top ten hold roughly 8%. Only one count was recorded for this clone. CDR3 length: 15 residues. Germline CDR1 LGHNA, CDR2 YSLEER. Trimming at V came to 4 bases and at J to 5 bases, leaving 6 bases not matched to a gene. Patients from Seattle were sampled longitudinally, starting during active infection. The chain combines TRBV4-3 with TRBJ2-3; TRBD2 aligns across 10 bases. This clonotype originated in a woman aged 55-70 years with COVID-19, enrolled during active disease. The sequencing input was peripheral blood. The CDR3 protein is CASSPSLAGVDTQYF. As DNA, the CDR3 is TGCGCCAGCAGCCCGTCCCTAGCGGGAGTAGATACGCAGTATTTT.